The clone carrying this T cell receptor beta chain has a handful of counts. This sample stems from a study of cytomegalovirus exposure and HLA in healthy donors. 60 Vbeta and 13 Jbeta primers were used in PCR. Produced via immunoSEQ multiplex PCR; TCRdb's table is partial and in-frame only. Seen here are approximately 170,000 clones, roughly 87% observed once, and the top ten hold about 4%. Germline CDR1 reads PRHDT; CDR2 reads FYEKMQ (reference sequence). The CDR3 runs to 17 residues. Germline trimming cut 5 bases from V and 4 bases from J; bases unmatched to any gene: 12. V usage is TRBV13 and J usage is TRBJ2-3; TRBD2 agrees at 10 bases. The TCR sequence derives from a man aged 50 to 59 in good health and CMV-seropositive. Sequencing was done on a sample of PBMCs. CDR3 sequence (DNA): TGTGCCAGCAGCCCGGGGGGCGAGCGGGGGGGCCCAGATACGCAGTATTTT. Amino acids: CASSPGGERGGPDTQYF.